The TCR beta chain described here comes from a study of cytomegalovirus exposure and HLA in healthy donors listed by TCRdb under 2017. Background for the entire study: In an earlier analysis of some 610 of the donors, approximately 300 Gb of sequence data and roughly 100 million unique TCR beta sequences from about 190 million T cells were reported. The T cell repertoires of some 700 subjects were profiled by immunosequencing and related to cytomegalovirus serostatus. The number of donors typed differed by locus, with 629-630 for A, B, C, DRB1 and DQB1, approximately 500 for DQA1, about 610 for DPA1, and under 490 for DPB1. To decide whether each TCR beta V gene segment behaved as functional or pseudogenic, an earlier analysis of some 540 of the donors relied on high-throughput TCR beta sequencing. The later analysis used no new phenotypic data to find candidate immune exposures, relying instead on TCR beta sequences and their occurrence across donors. The study aimed to test whether cataloging public T cell receptors could reveal signatures of past pathogen exposure. Donor age, sex, ethnicity and CMV serostatus were compiled alongside the repertoire data. Class I and class II HLA loci were covered by the typing at four-digit resolution. An early release covering 550 to 650 HLA-typed donors comprised roughly 300 gigabases of sequencing data and around 86 million unique TCR sequences. Across 398 genotyped donors of the cohort, an average of roughly 230,000 unique TCR beta nucleotide sequences per donor were sequenced, and 15% to 20% of those sequences were non-productive. Because of strong linkage in the cohort, five DR-DQ haplotypes were treated as single units for association and clustering. To study patterns of TCR occurrence, a later analysis re-analyzed previously published TCR beta repertoires from 500 to 850 donors and added high-resolution HLA genotyping. To predict cytomegalovirus infection status, the study brought together high-throughput TCR immunosequencing, statistical association of individual TCRs with disease status, and machine learning. All discovery cohort repertoires had been generated using a single sequencing platform. Of the roughly 430 genotyped donors, approximately 83% fell in the genetic ancestry cluster associated with self-reported Caucasian donors. A later genetic analysis took genome-wide SNP genotypes for about 55% of the roughly 700 donors and used that subset as a discovery cohort. Along with the roughly 610-subject first cohort, a separate validation cohort of more than 90 different subjects was used. Study-wide conclusions, independent of this receptor: A further reported finding was that TCR beta sequences accurately predicted the HLA-A and HLA-B alleles for most subjects in the first cohort. In vitro tests confirmed that a few of the cytomegalovirus-associated TCR beta chains recognize cytomegalovirus antigens. The study listed 150 to 200 TCR beta chains as associated with cytomegalovirus. The classifier was reported to diagnose cytomegalovirus status with high specificity and sensitivity in both the original and validation cohorts. When HLA alleles, especially DR and DQ, strongly co-occurred, TCR associations were difficult to assign to individual alleles. A later analysis found that HLA-associated TCR beta chains were more clonally expanded and had lower generation probabilities than equally common non-associated chains. A later genetic analysis reported fewer N-insertions in productive TCRs among donors in an Asian-associated ancestry cluster than the roughly 700-donor mean. The earlier analysis of some 560 of the donors excluded 15 to 20 rarely observed V segments, including chromosome 9 orphons, because counts were too low. Immune exposure information for the cohort was limited to CMV serostatus. In a later analysis, about 16,000 TCR beta sequences were associated with specific HLA alleles at a false discovery rate of 0.05. A cluster of highly shared sequence variants was judged likely to represent a technical artifact of the sequencing pipeline. Some IMGT-functional V segments, including TRBV6-2 and TRBV6-3, could not be distinguished by the 87-base-pair reads and were therefore excluded. Linkage disequilibrium might explain the correlated functional status among segregating V segments, but an unknown experimental factor could not be ruled out. In a later analysis, several top co-occurrence clusters were reported to appear linked to parvovirus B19, influenza, CMV and Epstein-Barr virus. In an earlier analysis of 500 to 650 of the donors, most TCR beta V segments appeared in productive rearrangements about 90% or about 30% of the time, broadly matching IMGT annotations. V-gene and J-gene trimming of TCR beta chains was associated with a missense DCLRE1C variant in a later genetic analysis, and the association was replicated in an independent cohort. The authors suggested that the approach could potentially be generalized to other disease states and immunological phenotypes. In a later analysis, most CMV-associated TCR beta chains were found to appear HLA-restricted, with HLA associations seemingly driven largely by CMV exposure. Most TCR sequences were seen in very few donors, while some public TCRs were found in many individuals. This cohort had only TCR beta chains sequenced, and the lack of alpha or paired-chain data limited which features could be detected. According to a later analysis, TCR association rates differed among HLA loci, with DRB1 alleles showing the most associated TCRs and HLA-C alleles showing the fewest. Roughly uniform sequencing depth across donors was assumed in presence/absence analyses, although this assumption may not hold. Because HLA typing was missing for some donors at each locus, association tests included only the typed subset.

Library construction relied on the immunoSEQ multiplex PCR assay. For the multiplex PCR, a mixture combining 60 forward primers for TCR Vbeta segments and 13 reverse primers for TCR Jbeta segments was used. The CDR3 region of rearranged TCR beta genes was amplified from genomic DNA with a multiplex PCR assay. The amplified TCR beta libraries were sequenced on the Illumina HiSeq System as 87-base-pair reads. The authors processed their data as follows. In a later analysis, 80 million or so unique TCR beta chains were counted across the roughly 670 repertoires, and about 10 million of these chains were shared by at least two donors. Raw reads were error-corrected and collapsed into unique sequences by a nearest-neighbor algorithm in which closely related sequences were merged to remove PCR and sequencing errors. To assign V, D and J gene segments, CDR3 sequences were aligned to IMGT reference sequences. For a sequence to be retained, at least a six-nucleotide match to both a V gene segment and a J gene segment was required. A rearrangement counted as productive if the CDR3 had no stop codons and remained in frame with V and J, and every other rearrangement counted as non-productive. CDR3 was defined by IMGT convention, running from the second conserved V-encoded cysteine to the conserved J-encoded phenylalanine. The earlier analysis of around 640 of the donors excluded sequences that lacked an unambiguous match to a single V gene segment. In an earlier analysis of around 600 of the donors, V segments were called functional above 56.7% productive rearrangements and were called segregating when the between-donor standard deviation exceeded 5%. A statistical classification framework was built to diagnose cytomegalovirus status from the catalog of TCR beta chain sequences. In a later analysis, V and J genes were assigned by comparing TCR nucleotide sequences against IMGT/GENE-DB human TR gene sequences. Using the TCRdist pipeline, a later analysis assigned CDR3 sequences along with most-parsimonious VDJ recombination scenarios. In a later analysis, each TCR beta chain was defined by its CDR3 amino acid sequence together with its V-gene family, and reads lacking a unique V-gene family were excluded. A later analysis removed 450 to 600 highly shared, low-generation-probability nucleotide sequences to deal with suspected cross-contamination and a sequencing artifact. In a later analysis, a clonal expansion index was calculated for each public chain from normalized within-repertoire ranks of inferred template counts. In a later analysis, generation probabilities were computed with a VDJ recombination model fitted to out-of-frame rearrangements, and the resulting probabilities were checked against IGoR. In a later analysis, hypergeometric tests were used to score TCR-TCR, TCR-HLA and TCR-CMV co-occurrence, with a repertoire-size bias correction applied to TCR pairs. False discovery rates were estimated in a later analysis by permuting HLA or CMV assignments 20 times. A later analysis grouped co-occurring TCRs with DBSCAN, adding TCRdist sequence similarity when clustering within HLA-allele-positive subsets. Repertoires with fewer than 30,000 or more than 120,000 public chains, plus five repertoires with anomalous nucleotide sharing, were excluded from co-occurrence clustering. In its TCRdb copy, this immuneACCESS table keeps in-frame sequences only and misses some clones. Where compared with another copy, unresolved V genes explain less than half of these, and the others have no known cause. The DNA was the basis for D and trimming; V, J and clone size are from that table. The sample table contains roughly 120,000 clones; only one count was recorded for 81% of them. The ten biggest clones cover roughly 3.9% of the sample.

The cohort consisted of 600 to 750 healthy bone marrow donors. At the time of sampling, all cohort members were nominally healthy, though unrecorded immune exposures were likely present. The donor tested CMV seronegative and was one of the 352 seronegative cohort members. Every donor gave a peripheral blood sample, and the peripheral blood mononuclear cells from that sample were used for TCR beta sequencing. Genomic DNA extraction from the blood cell samples was performed with the Qiagen DNeasy Blood Extraction Kit. Including cysteine and phenylalanine, the CDR3 has 15 amino acids. The kept DNA is CDR3 alone, 45 bases in frame from the first base. CDR1 and CDR2, looked up from the germline V gene, are SGHRS and YFSETQ. V is pruned by 4 bases and J by 6 bases, leaving 5 bases of the junction without a gene match. Points on this clone: Its antigen specificity is not known. Per-base quality was not reported, and no clone a single base away is much larger than it.

The rearrangement joined TRBV5-1 to TRBJ2-2; 11 bases in between match TRBD2. The sequenced material came from PBMCs. The TCR was taken from a woman aged 30 to 39 in good health and CMV-seronegative. The CDR3 region reads CASSPPGLAAGELFF. The nucleotide sequence reads as follows: TGCGCCAGCAGCCCCCCGGGACTAGCGGCCGGGGAGCTGTTTTTT.